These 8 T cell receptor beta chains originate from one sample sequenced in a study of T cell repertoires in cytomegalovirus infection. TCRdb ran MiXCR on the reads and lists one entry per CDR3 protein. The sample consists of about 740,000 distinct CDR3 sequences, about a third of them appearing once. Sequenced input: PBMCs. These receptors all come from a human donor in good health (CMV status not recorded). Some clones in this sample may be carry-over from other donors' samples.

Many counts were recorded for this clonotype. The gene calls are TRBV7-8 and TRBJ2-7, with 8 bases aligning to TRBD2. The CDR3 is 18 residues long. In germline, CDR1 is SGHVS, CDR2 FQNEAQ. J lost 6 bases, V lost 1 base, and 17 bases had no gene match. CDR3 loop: CASSLDVRRGDLPSEQYF. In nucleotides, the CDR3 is TGTGCCAGCAGCTTAGACGTGAGGCGGGGGGATCTCCCATCCGAGCAGTACTTC.

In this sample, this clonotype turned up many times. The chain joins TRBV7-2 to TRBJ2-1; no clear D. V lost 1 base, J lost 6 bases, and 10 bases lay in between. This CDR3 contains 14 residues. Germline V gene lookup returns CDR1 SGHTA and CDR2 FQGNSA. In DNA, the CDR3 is TGTGCCAGCAGCTTAGAAGGCAGGTCCAATGAGCAGTTCTTC. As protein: CASSLEGRSNEQFF. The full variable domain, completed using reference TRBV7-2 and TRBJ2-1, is GAGVSQSPSNKVTEKGKDVELRCDPISGHTALYWYRQSLGQGLEFLIYFQGNSAPDKSGLPSDRFSAERTGGSVSTLTIQRTQQEDSAVYLCASSLEGRSNEQFFGPGTRLTVL.

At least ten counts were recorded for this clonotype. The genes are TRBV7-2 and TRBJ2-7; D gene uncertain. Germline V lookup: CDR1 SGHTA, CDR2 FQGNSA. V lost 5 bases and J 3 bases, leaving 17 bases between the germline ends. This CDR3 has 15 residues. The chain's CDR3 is CASSPQWGMGYEQYF. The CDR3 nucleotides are TGTGCCAGCAGCCCCCAGTGGGGTATGGGCTACGAGCAGTACTTC. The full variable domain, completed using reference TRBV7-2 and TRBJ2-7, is GAGVSQSPSNKVTEKGKDVELRCDPISGHTALYWYRQSLGQGLEFLIYFQGNSAPDKSGLPSDRFSAERTGGSVSTLTIQRTQQEDSAVYLCASSPQWGMGYEQYFGPGTRLTVT.

The CDR3 DNA is TGTGCCAGCAGTTCCACTACTGGGGCCAACGTCCTGACTTTC. Residues: CASSSTTGANVLTF. V and J are TRBV27 and TRBJ2-6; D is undetermined. V was clipped by 4 bases and J by 2 bases, with 6 bases between them. The CDR3 consists of 14 residues. In germline, CDR1 is MNHEY, CDR2 SMNVEV (reference sequence).

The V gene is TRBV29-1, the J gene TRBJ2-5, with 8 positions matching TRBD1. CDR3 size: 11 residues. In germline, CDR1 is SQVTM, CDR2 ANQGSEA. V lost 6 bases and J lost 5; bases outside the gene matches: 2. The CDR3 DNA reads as TGCAGCGTGGGACAGGCTGAGACCCAGTACTTC. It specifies CSVGQAETQYF.

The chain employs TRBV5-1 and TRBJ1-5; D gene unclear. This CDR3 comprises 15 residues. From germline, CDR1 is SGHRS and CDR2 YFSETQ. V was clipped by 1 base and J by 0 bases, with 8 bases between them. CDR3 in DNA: TGCGCCAGCAGCTTGCGCGGGGATAGCAATCAGCCCCAGCATTTT. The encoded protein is CASSLRGDSNQPQHF.

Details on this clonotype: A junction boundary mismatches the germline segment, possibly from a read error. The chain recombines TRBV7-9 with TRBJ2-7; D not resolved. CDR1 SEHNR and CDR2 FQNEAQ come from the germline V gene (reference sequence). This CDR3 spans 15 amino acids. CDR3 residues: CDSSLGQAVTGEHYF. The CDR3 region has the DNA TGTGACAGCAGCTTGGGCCAGGCGGTTACGGGCGAGCATTACTTC.

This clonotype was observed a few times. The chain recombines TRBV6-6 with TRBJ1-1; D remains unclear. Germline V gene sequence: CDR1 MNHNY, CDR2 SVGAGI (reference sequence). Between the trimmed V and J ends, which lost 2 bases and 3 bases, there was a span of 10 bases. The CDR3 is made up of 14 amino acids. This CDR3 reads CASSYRVTDTEAFF. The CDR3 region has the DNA TGTGCCAGCAGTTACAGGGTCACAGACACTGAAGCTTTCTTT.